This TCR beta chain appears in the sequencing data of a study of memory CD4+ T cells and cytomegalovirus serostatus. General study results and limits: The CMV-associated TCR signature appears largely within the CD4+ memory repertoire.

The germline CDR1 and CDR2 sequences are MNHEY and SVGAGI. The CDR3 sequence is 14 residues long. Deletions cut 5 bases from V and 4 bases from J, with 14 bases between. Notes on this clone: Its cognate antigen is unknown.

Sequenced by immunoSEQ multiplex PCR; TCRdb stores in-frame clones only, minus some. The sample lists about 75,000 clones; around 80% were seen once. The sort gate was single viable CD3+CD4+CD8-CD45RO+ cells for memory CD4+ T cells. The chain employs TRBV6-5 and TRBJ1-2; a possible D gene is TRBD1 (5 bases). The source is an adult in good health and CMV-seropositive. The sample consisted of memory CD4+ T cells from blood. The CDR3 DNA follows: TGTGCCAGCAGTCCCGGGACTGACGTCTATGGCTACACCTTC. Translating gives CASSPGTDVYGYTF.